The rows below give T cell receptor beta chains drawn from one sample of a study of glioma-infiltrating T cells after dendritic cell vaccination. The repertoire was sequenced with immunoSEQ multiplex PCR; TCRdb's copy has only in-frame clones and lacks some. Counted here are about 87,000 clones, 83% occurring once; the ten biggest clones make up under 7%. Sequences were derived from blood, sampled after dendritic cell vaccination. These TCRs come from a human donor with glioblastoma. Both conserved end residues are part of each CDR3. The D gene is left open where the match is weak. Some rows have no size entry. The others give once, few or many, or a class for an expanded clone.

TRBV30,TRBJ1-1,NA,NA,CAWSTSQVATEAFF,TGTGCCTGGAGCACATCACAGGTTGCCACTGAAGCTTTCTTT
TRBV4-1,TRBJ2-2,NA,TRBD1,CASSQVPGQGSVGELFF,TGCGCCAGCAGCCAAGTCCCGGGACAGGGGTCGGTCGGGGAGCTGTTTTTT
TRBV7-8,TRBJ2-7,once,TRBD1,CASSLEDRGGYEQYF,TGTGCCAGCAGCTTAGAGGACAGGGGGGGTTACGAGCAGTACTTC
TRBV5-1,TRBJ1-3,NA,TRBD1,CASSSRQGVAGNTIYF,TGCGCCAGCAGCTCAAGACAGGGGGTAGCTGGAAACACCATATATTTT
TRBV7-8,TRBJ2-7,NA,TRBD1,CASSLGTGPYYEQYF,TGTGCCAGCAGCTTAGGGACAGGACCCTACTACGAGCAGTACTTC
TRBV5-1,TRBJ2-7,NA,NA,CASSPRGTDYEQYF,TGCGCCAGCAGTCCACGGGGAACCGACTACGAGCAGTACTTC
TRBV7-2,TRBJ2-1,NA,TRBD1,CASSPGTGGNEQFF,TGTGCCAGCAGCCCCGGGACAGGGGGGAATGAGCAGTTCTTC
TRBV2,TRBJ1-5,NA,TRBD1,CASRGDREQPQHF,TGTGCCAGCAGGGGGGACAGGGAACAGCCCCAGCATTTT
TRBV2,TRBJ1-2,few,TRBD1,CASSEPGQGVDGYTF,TGTGCCAGCAGTGAACCGGGACAGGGTGTTGATGGCTACACCTTC
TRBV19,TRBJ1-1,NA,TRBD1,CASSGQGYFTEAFF,TGTGCCAGTTCAGGACAGGGATACTTCACTGAAGCTTTCTTT
TRBV29-1,TRBJ2-3,NA,TRBD2,CSVEESRDYLISTDTQYF,TGCAGCGTTGAAGAGAGCCGGGACTACCTCATTAGCACAGATACGCAGTATTTT
TRBV9,TRBJ2-5,NA,NA,CASSVGTGSGETQYF,TGTGCCAGCAGCGTAGGAACAGGGTCAGGGGAGACCCAGTACTTC
TRBV5-1,TRBJ2-5,NA,NA,CASSLGQAQETQYF,TGCGCCAGCAGCTTGGGGCAGGCCCAAGAGACCCAGTACTTC
TRBV5-1,TRBJ2-7,NA,NA,CASSLAGTIPYEQYF,TGCGCCAGCAGCTTGGCCGGGACAATACCATACGAGCAGTACTTC
TRBV6-5,TRBJ1-5,NA,TRBD1,CASRPAQGWDQPQHF,TGTGCCAGCAGACCGGCACAGGGGTGGGATCAGCCCCAGCATTTT
TRBV7-9,TRBJ2-7,NA,NA,CASSSPGSYEQYF,TGTGCCAGCAGCTCTCCAGGGTCCTACGAGCAGTACTTC
TRBV2,TRBJ1-5,NA,NA,CASSAEGRPQHF,TGTGCCAGCAGTGCGGAGGGACGGCCCCAGCATTTT
TRBV19,TRBJ1-6,NA,NA,CASSPPGLHSPLHF,TGTGCCAGTAGTCCGCCCGGTCTGCATTCACCCCTCCACTTT
TRBV11-3,TRBJ2-5,NA,NA,CASSLRTGLGETQYF,TGTGCCAGCAGCCTCCGGACGGGACTTGGGGAGACCCAGTACTTC
TRBV7-2,TRBJ1-2,NA,NA,CASRFAGALYGYTF,TGTGCCAGCAGGTTCGCGGGTGCCCTCTATGGCTACACCTTC
TRBV14,TRBJ1-6,NA,NA,CASSQEFRSPLHF,TGTGCCAGCAGCCAAGAATTCCGTTCACCCCTCCACTTT
TRBV11-1,TRBJ2-2,NA,TRBD1,CASSGQGSSGELFF,TGTGCCAGCAGCGGACAGGGGTCGAGCGGGGAGCTGTTTTTT
TRBV4-1,TRBJ2-7,NA,NA,CASSPASLREISYEQYF,TGCGCCAGCAGCCCTGCAAGCCTGCGCGAAATTTCCTACGAGCAGTACTTC
TRBV18,TRBJ1-3,NA,NA,CASSRMTEPSGNTIYF,TGTGCCAGCTCACGGATGACAGAGCCCTCTGGAAACACCATATATTTT
TRBV11-3,TRBJ2-7,NA,NA,CASSLGGNFTYEQYF,TGTGCCAGCAGCTTAGGCGGAAACTTTACCTACGAGCAGTACTTC
TRBV12-5,TRBJ2-4,NA,NA,CASAPVLAKNIQYF,TGTGCTAGTGCCCCCGTACTAGCCAAAAACATTCAGTACTTC
TRBV7-6,TRBJ2-1,NA,TRBD1,CASSLDDRGHGQFF,TGTGCCAGCAGCTTAGACGACAGGGGGCATGGGCAGTTCTTC
TRBV7-2,TRBJ1-1,NA,TRBD1,CASNPWWGTDMNTEAFF,TGTGCCAGCAACCCTTGGTGGGGGACAGATATGAACACTGAAGCTTTCTTT
TRBV7-9,TRBJ2-7,NA,NA,CASSRTAGTSSSYEQYF,TGTGCCAGCAGCCGCACGGCGGGGACGTCTAGCTCCTACGAGCAGTACTTC
TRBV2,TRBJ2-7,once,TRBD1,CARSDGTGVYEQYF,TGTGCCAGAAGTGACGGGACAGGGGTCTACGAGCAGTACTTC
TRBV7-2,TRBJ2-5,NA,NA,CASSLDRVQETQYF,TGTGCCAGCAGCTTAGATCGGGTCCAAGAGACCCAGTACTTC
TRBV7-6,TRBJ1-1,NA,NA,CASSLAGVAEAFF,TGTGCCAGCAGCTTAGCAGGGGTCGCTGAAGCTTTCTTT
TRBV5-4,TRBJ1-2,NA,TRBD1,CASSLGDRPANYGYTF,TGTGCCAGCAGCTTGGGGGACAGGCCCGCTAACTATGGCTACACCTTC
TRBV2,TRBJ2-5,NA,TRBD2,CASSQTSGGAGQETQYF,TGTGCCAGCAGTCAGACTAGCGGGGGGGCGGGGCAGGAGACCCAGTACTTC
TRBV6-5,TRBJ1-5,once,NA,CASSYSAGNQPQHF,TGTGCCAGCAGTTACTCGGCAGGGAATCAGCCCCAGCATTTT
TRBV7-2,TRBJ2-2,NA,TRBD1,CASSSRDRGPGELFF,TGTGCCAGCAGCTCACGGGACAGGGGACCCGGGGAGCTGTTTTTT
TRBV5-1,TRBJ1-6,NA,TRBD1,CASSLMTGASSYNSPLHF,TGCGCCAGCAGCCTAATGACAGGGGCGAGCTCCTATAATTCACCCCTCCACTTT
TRBV5-6,TRBJ1-4,NA,NA,CASSETLTTNEKLFF,TGTGCCAGCAGCGAGACATTGACAACTAATGAAAAACTGTTTTTT
TRBV6-5,TRBJ2-7,NA,TRBD1,CASSPSGQGIKQYF,TGTGCCAGCAGCCCTTCGGGACAGGGAATCAAGCAGTACTTC
TRBV7-9,TRBJ2-1,NA,NA,CASSRQGKSSYNEQFF,TGTGCCAGCAGCCGTCAGGGTAAGAGCTCCTACAATGAGCAGTTCTTC
TRBV5-1,TRBJ1-6,NA,NA,CASSSTGLNSPLHF,TGCGCCAGCAGCTCGACAGGCCTTAATTCACCCCTCCACTTT
TRBV5-1,TRBJ1-1,NA,TRBD1,CASSGTGGAVGTEAFF,TGCGCCAGCAGCGGGACAGGGGGCGCGGTAGGCACTGAAGCTTTCTTT
TRBV7-9,TRBJ2-4,once,TRBD2,CASSLGGGDIQYF,TGTGCCAGCAGCTTGGGCGGGGGGGACATTCAGTACTTC
TRBV6-5,TRBJ1-1,NA,NA,CASRQRGNTEAFF,TGTGCCAGCAGGCAACGGGGGAACACTGAAGCTTTCTTT
TRBV6-1,TRBJ1-6,NA,TRBD1,CASSERTGEGSPLHF,TGTGCCAGCAGTGAAAGGACAGGGGAAGGTTCACCCCTCCACTTT
TRBV19,TRBJ1-1,NA,NA,CASSISRDTEAFF,TGTGCCAGTAGTATCTCCAGGGACACTGAAGCTTTCTTT
TRBV7-6,TRBJ2-5,NA,NA,CASSLDSQETQYF,TGTGCCAGCAGCTTAGACAGCCAAGAGACCCAGTACTTC
TRBV19,TRBJ1-2,NA,TRBD1,CASSITGTGFTGYTF,TGTGCCAGTAGTATTACTGGGACAGGGTTTACCGGCTACACCTTC
TRBV2,TRBJ1-1,NA,NA,CASSFQGNTEAFF,TGTGCCAGCAGCTTTCAGGGGAACACTGAAGCTTTCTTT
TRBV19,TRBJ2-1,NA,NA,CASSLGQNEQFF,TGTGCCAGTAGTTTAGGGCAGAATGAGCAGTTCTTC
TRBV9,TRBJ1-3,NA,NA,CASSVWGSDPIYF,TGTGCCAGCAGCGTATGGGGCTCGGACCCCATATATTTT
TRBV7-2,TRBJ1-3,NA,NA,CASSSGTRNTIYF,TGTGCCAGCAGCTCTGGGACACGAAACACCATATATTTT
TRBV20-1,TRBJ1-1,NA,NA,CSASSGTEAFF,TGCAGTGCTAGTTCGGGCACTGAAGCTTTCTTT
TRBV6-1,TRBJ1-1,NA,NA,CASNTFTEAFF,TGTGCCAGCAACACATTTACTGAAGCTTTCTTT
TRBV19,TRBJ2-2,NA,NA,CASSIQGNTGELFF,TGTGCCAGTAGTATTCAGGGGAACACCGGGGAGCTGTTTTTT
TRBV5-1,TRBJ2-2,few,NA,CASSLGFQGRTGELFF,TGCGCCAGCAGCTTAGGGTTCCAGGGTAGAACCGGGGAGCTGTTTTTT
TRBV7-9,TRBJ2-7,NA,TRBD1,CASSSQPTGNEQYF,TGTGCCAGCAGCTCCCAACCGACAGGGAACGAGCAGTACTTC
TRBV30,TRBJ2-7,NA,TRBD2,CAWSRGLARGEQYF,TGTGCCTGGAGCCGGGGACTAGCGAGAGGCGAGCAGTACTTC
TRBV30,TRBJ2-5,once,NA,CAWSVNVRETQYF,TGTGCCTGGAGTGTAAACGTGCGGGAGACCCAGTACTTC
TRBV7-3,TRBJ2-3,NA,TRBD2,CASSSGGASTDTQYF,TGTGCCAGCAGCTCGGGGGGGGCTAGCACAGATACGCAGTATTTT